Each of the 3 T cell receptor beta chains below was sequenced from the same sample in a study of cytomegalovirus exposure and HLA in healthy donors. PCR primers comprised 60 Vbeta and 13 Jbeta primers. The repertoire was sequenced with immunoSEQ multiplex PCR; TCRdb's copy has only in-frame clones and lacks some. The sample has about 160,000 clones, roughly 85% seen once. The sequenced sample consisted of PBMCs. These receptors all stem from a woman in her fifties or sixties in good health and CMV-seropositive.

The chain carries TRBV7-9 and TRBJ2-3; TRBD2 agrees at 8 bases. The germline CDR1 and CDR2 sequences are SEHNR and FQNEAQ (reference sequence). J gave up 2 bases and V 5 bases, and 12 bases lay outside the gene matches. The CDR3 totals 17 residues. CDR3: CASSPIIAGMNTDTQYF. In DNA, the CDR3 is TGTGCCAGCAGCCCAATTATAGCGGGAATGAACACAGATACGCAGTATTTT.

The genes are TRBV10-2 and TRBJ1-1, with 7 nucleotides matching TRBD1. The V and J ends lost 6 bases and 3 bases, in that order; junction bases with no gene match: 4. This CDR3 spans 13 amino acids. Germline CDR1 WSHSY, CDR2 SAAADI. The CDR3 loop is CASRTQGYTEAFF. Written as DNA, the CDR3 is TGCGCCAGCAGGACACAGGGGTACACTGAAGCTTTCTTT.

The rearrangement joins TRBV4-2 to TRBJ2-1, with 7 bases identical to TRBD2. Unmatched junction bases numbered 7, after V lost 1 base and J lost 4 bases. The CDR3 contains 16 residues. Germline loops: CDR1 LGHNA, CDR2 YNFKEQ. DNA for the CDR3: TGTGCCAGCAGCCAAGGTGCTAGCGGACTATACAATGAGCAGTTCTTC. It yields the protein CASSQGASGLYNEQFF.